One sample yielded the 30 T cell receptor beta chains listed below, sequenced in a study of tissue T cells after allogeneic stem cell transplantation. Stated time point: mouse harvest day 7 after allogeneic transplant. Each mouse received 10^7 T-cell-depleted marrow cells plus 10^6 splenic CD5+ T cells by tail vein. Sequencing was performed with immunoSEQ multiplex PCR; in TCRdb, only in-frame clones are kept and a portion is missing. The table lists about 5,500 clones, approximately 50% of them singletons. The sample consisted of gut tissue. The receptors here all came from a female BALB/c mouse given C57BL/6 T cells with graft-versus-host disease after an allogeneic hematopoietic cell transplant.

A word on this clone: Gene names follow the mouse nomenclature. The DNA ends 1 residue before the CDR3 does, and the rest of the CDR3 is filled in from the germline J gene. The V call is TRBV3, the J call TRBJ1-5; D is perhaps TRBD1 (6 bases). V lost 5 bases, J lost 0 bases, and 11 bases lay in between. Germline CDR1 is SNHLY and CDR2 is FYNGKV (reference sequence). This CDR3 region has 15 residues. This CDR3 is CASSPGQYNNQAPLF. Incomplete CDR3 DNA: TGTGCCAGCAGCCCGGGACAATATAACAACCAGGCTCCGCTT. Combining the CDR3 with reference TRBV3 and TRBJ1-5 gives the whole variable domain GPKVLQIPSHQIIDMGQMVTLNCDPVSNHLYFYWYKQILGQQMEFLVNFYNGKVMEKSKLFKDQFSVERPDGSYFTLKIQPTALEDSAVYFCASSPGQYNNQAPLFGEGTRLSVL.

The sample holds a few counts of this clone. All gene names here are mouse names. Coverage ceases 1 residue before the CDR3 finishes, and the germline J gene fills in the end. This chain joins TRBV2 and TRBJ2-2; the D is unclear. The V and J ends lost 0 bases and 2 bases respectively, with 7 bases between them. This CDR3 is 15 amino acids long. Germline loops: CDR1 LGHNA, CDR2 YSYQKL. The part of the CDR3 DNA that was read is TGTGCCAGCAGCCAAGACGGGCAGAACACCGGGCAGCTCTAC. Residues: CASSQDGQNTGQLY. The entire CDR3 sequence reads CASSQDGQNTGQLYF.

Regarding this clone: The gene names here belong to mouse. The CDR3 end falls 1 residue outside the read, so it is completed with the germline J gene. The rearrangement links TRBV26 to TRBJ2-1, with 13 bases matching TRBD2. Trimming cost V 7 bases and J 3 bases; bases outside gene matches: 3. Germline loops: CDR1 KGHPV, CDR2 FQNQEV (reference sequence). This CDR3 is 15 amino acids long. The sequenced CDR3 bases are TGTGCCAGCACTCGGGACTGGGGGGGCTATGCTGAGCAGTTC. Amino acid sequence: CASTRDWGGYAEQF. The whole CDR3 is CASTRDWGGYAEQFF.

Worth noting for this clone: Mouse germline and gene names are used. The CDR3 region is CASSLQVSNERLFF. The covered CDR3 bases are TGTGCCAGCAGTCTGCAAGTTTCCAACGAAAGATTATTT. This rearrangement joins TRBV26 to TRBJ1-4; the D is unclear. The read terminates 1 residue before the CDR3 end, so the remaining end is supplied by the germline J gene. V dropped 2 bases and J dropped 0 bases, with 4 bases sitting between them. The CDR3 has 14 amino acids. Germline V gene lookup returns CDR1 KGHPV and CDR2 FQNQEV (reference sequence).

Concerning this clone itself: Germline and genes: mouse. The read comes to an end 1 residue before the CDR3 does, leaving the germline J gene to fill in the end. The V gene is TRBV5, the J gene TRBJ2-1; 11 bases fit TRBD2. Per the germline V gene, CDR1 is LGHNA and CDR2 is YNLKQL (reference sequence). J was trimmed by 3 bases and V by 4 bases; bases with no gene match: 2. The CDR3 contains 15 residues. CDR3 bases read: TGTGCCAGCAGCCTGGGACTGGGGGTCTATGCTGAGCAGTTC. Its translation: CASSLGLGVYAEQF. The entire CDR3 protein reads CASSLGLGVYAEQFF.

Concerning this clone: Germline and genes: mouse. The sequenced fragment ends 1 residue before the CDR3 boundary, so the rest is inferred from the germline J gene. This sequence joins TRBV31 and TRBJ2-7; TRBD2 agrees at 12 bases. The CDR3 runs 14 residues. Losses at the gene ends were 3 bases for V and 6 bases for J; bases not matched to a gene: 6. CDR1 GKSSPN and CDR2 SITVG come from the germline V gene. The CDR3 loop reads CAWRQTGGALEQYF. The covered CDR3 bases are TGTGCCTGGAGACAGACTGGGGGGGCGCTTGAACAGTAC.

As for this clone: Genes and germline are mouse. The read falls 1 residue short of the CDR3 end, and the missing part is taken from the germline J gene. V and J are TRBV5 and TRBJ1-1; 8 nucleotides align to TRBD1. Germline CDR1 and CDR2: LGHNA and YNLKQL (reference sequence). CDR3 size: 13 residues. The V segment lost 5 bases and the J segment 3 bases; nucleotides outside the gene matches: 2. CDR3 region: CASSKDRDTEVFF. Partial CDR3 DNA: TGTGCCAGCAGCAAGGACAGGGACACAGAAGTCTTC.

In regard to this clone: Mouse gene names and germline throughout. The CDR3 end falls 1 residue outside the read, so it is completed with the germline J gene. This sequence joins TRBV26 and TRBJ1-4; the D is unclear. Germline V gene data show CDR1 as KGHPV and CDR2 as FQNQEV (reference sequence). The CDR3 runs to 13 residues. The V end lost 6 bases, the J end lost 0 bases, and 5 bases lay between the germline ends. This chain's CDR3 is CASRPLSNERLFF. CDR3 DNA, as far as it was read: TGTGCCAGCAGGCCCCTTTCCAACGAAAGATTATTT.

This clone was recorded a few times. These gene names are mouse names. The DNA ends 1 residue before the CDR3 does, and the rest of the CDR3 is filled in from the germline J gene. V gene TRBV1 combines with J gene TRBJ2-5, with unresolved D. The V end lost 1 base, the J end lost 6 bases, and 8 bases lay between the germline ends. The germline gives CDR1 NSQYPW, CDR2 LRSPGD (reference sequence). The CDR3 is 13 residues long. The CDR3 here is CTCSAASSDTQYF. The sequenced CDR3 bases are TGCACCTGCAGTGCAGCCAGCTCCGACACCCAGTAC. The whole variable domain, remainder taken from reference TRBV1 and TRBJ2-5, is VTLLEQNPRWRLVPRGQAVNLRCILKNSQYPWMSWYQQDLQKQLQWLFTLRSPGDKEVKSLPGADYLATRVTDTELRLQVANMSQGRTLYCTCSAASSDTQYFGPGTRLLVL.

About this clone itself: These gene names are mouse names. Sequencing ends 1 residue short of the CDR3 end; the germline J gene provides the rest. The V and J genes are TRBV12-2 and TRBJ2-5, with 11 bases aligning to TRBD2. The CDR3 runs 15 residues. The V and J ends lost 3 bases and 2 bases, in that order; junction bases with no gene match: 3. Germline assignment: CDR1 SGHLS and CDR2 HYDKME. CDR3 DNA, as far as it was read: TGTGCCAGCTCTGTCGACTGGGGGGGCCAAGACACCCAGTAC. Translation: CASSVDWGGQDTQY. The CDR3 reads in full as CASSVDWGGQDTQYF.

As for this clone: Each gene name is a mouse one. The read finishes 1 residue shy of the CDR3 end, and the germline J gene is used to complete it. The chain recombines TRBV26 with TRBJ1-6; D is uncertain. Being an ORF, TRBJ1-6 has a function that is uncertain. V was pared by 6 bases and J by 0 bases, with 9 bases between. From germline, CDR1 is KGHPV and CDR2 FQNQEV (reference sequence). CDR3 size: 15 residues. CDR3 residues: CASSLDTSYNSPLYF. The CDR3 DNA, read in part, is TGTGCCAGCAGCCTTGACACTTCCTATAATTCGCCCCTCTAC.

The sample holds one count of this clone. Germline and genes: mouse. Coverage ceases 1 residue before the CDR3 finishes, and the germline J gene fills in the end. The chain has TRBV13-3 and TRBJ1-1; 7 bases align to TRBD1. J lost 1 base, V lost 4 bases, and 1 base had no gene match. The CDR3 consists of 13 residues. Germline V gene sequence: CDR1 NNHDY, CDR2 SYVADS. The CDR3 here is CASSWDRNTEVFF. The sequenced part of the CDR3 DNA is TGTGCCAGCAGTTGGGACAGAAACACAGAAGTCTTC.

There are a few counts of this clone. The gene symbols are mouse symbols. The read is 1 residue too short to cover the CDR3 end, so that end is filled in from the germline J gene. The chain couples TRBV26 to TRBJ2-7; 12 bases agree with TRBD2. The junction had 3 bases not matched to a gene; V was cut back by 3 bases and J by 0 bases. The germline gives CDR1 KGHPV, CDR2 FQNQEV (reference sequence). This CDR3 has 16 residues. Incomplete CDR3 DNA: TGTGCCAGCAGTCTCCGGACTGGGGGGGTCTCCTATGAACAGTAC. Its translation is CASSLRTGGVSYEQY. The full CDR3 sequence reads CASSLRTGGVSYEQYF. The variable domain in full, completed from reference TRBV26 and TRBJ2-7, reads NSKVIQTPRYLVKGQGQKAKMRCIPEKGHPVVFWYQQNKNNEFKFLINFQNQEVLQQIDMTEKRFSAECPSNSPCSLEIQSSEAGDSALYLCASSLRTGGVSYEQYFGPGTRLTVL.

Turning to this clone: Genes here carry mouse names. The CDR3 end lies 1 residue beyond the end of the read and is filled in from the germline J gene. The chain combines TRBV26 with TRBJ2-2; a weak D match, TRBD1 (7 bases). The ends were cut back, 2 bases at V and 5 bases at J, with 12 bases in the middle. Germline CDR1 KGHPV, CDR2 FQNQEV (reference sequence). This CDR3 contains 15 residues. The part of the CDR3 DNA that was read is TGTGCCAGCAGTCTGGAGGGGGCGCGGACCGGGCAGCTCTAC. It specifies CASSLEGARTGQLY. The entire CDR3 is CASSLEGARTGQLYF.

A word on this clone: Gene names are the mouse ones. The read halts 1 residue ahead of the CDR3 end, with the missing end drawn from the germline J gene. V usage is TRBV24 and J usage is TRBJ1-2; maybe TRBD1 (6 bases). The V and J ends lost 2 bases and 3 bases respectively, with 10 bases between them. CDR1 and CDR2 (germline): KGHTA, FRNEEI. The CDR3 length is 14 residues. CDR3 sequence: CASSLRGVDSDYTF. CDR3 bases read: TGTGCCAGCAGTCTGAGGGGGGTAGACTCCGACTACACC.

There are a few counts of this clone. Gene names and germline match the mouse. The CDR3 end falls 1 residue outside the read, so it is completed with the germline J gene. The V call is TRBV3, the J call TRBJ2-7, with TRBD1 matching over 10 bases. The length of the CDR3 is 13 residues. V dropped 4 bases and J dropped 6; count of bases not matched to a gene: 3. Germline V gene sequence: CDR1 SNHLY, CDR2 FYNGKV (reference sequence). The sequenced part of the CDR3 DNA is TGTGCCAGCAGCTCGGGACAGGGGATTGAACAGTAC. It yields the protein CASSSGQGIEQY. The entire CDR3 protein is CASSSGQGIEQYF.

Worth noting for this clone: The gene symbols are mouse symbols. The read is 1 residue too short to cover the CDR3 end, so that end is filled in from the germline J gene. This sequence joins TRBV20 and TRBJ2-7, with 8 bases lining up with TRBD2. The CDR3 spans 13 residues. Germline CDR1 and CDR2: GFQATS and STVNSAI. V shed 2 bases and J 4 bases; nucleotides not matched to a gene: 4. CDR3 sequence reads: CGARPGGLYEQYF. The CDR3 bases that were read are TGTGGTGCTAGGCCTGGGGGGCTGTATGAACAGTAC.

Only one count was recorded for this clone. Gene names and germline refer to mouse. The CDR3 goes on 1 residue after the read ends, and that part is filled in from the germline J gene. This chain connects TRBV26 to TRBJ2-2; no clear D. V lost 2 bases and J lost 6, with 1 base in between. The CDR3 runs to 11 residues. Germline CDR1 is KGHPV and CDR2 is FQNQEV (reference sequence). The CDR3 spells CASSLPGQLYF. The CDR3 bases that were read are TGTGCCAGCAGTCTGCCCGGGCAGCTCTAC. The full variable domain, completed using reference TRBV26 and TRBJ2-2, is NSKVIQTPRYLVKGQGQKAKMRCIPEKGHPVVFWYQQNKNNEFKFLINFQNQEVLQQIDMTEKRFSAECPSNSPCSLEIQSSEAGDSALYLCASSLPGQLYFGEGSKLTVL.

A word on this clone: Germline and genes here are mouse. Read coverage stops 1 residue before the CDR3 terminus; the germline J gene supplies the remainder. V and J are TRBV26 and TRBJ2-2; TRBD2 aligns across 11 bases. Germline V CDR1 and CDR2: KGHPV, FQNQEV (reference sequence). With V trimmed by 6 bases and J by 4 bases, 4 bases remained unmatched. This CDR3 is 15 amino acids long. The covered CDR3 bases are TGTGCCAGCAGCCGGGACTGGGGGAGCACCGGGCAGCTCTAC. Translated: CASSRDWGSTGQLY. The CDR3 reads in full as CASSRDWGSTGQLYF.

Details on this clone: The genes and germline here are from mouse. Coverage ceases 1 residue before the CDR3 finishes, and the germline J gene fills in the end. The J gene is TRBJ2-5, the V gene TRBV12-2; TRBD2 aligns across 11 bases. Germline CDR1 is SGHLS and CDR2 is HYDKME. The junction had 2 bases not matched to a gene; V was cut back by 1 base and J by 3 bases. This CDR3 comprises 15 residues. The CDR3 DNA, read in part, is TGTGCCAGCTCTCTTGGACTGGGGGGTCAAGACACCCAGTAC. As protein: CASSLGLGGQDTQY. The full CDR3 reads CASSLGLGGQDTQYF.

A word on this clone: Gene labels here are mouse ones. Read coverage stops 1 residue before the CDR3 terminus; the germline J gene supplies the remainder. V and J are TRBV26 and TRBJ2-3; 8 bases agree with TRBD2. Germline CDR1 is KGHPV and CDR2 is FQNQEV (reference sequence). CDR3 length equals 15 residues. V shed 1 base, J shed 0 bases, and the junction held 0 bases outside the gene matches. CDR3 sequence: CASSLLGGSAETLYF. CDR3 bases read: TGTGCCAGCAGTCTGTTGGGGGGGAGTGCAGAAACGCTGTAT.

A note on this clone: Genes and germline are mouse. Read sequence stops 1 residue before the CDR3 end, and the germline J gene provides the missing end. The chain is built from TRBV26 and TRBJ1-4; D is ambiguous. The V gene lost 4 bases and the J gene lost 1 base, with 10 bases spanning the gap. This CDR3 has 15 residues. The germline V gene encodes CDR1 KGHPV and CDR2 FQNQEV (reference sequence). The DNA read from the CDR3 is TGTGCCAGCAGTCCCCGGGCCTATTCCAACGAAAGATTATTT. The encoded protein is CASSPRAYSNERLF. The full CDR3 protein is CASSPRAYSNERLFF.

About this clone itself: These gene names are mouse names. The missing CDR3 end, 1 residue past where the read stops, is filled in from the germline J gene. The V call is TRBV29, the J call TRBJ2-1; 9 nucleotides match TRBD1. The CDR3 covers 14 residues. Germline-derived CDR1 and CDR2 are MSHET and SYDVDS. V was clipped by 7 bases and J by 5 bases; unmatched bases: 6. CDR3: CASIPRDRDAEQFF. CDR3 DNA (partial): TGTGCTAGCATCCCCCGGGACAGGGATGCTGAGCAGTTC.

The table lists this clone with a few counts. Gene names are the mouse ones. CDR3 region: CASSLSTGTAERLFF. The sequenced CDR3 bases are TGTGCCAGCAGTCTGTCGACAGGGACCGCCGAAAGATTATTT. V usage is TRBV26 and J usage is TRBJ1-4, with TRBD1 matching over 7 bases. The sequenced fragment ends 1 residue before the CDR3 boundary, so the rest is inferred from the germline J gene. Germline assignment: CDR1 KGHPV and CDR2 FQNQEV (reference sequence). The V and J ends lost 0 bases and 7 bases, in that order; junction bases with no gene match: 5. The length of the CDR3 is 15 residues.

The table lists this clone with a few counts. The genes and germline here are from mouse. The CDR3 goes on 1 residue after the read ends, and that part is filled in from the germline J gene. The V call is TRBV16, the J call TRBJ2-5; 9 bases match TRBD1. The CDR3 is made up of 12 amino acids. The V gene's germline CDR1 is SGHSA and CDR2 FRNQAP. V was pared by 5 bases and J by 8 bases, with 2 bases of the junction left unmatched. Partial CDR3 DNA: TGTGCAAGCAGCCCGGGACAGGGCACCCAGTAC. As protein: CASSPGQGTQY. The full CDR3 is CASSPGQGTQYF. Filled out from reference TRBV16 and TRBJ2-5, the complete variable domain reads NAGVIQTPRHKVTGKGQEATLWCEPISGHSAVFWYRQTIVQGLEFLTYFRNQAPIDDSGMPKERFSAQMPNQSHSTLKIQSTQPQDSAVYLCASSPGQGTQYFGPGTRLLVL.

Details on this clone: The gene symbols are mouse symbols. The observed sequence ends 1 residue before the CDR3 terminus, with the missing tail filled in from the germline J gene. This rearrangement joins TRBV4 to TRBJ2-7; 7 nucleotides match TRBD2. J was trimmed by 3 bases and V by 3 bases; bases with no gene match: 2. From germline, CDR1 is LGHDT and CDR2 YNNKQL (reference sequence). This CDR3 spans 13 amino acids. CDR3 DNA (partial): TGTGCCAGCAGCTATGACTGGGTCTATGAACAGTAC. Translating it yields CASSYDWVYEQY. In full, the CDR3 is CASSYDWVYEQYF.

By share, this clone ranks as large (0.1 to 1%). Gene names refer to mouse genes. The CDR3 bases that were read are TGTGGTGCTGACAACTCCGACTACACC. Translating gives CGADNSDYT. Given in full, the CDR3 is CGADNSDYTF. This sequence joins TRBV20 and TRBJ1-2; D is uncertain. The read finishes 1 residue shy of the CDR3 end, and the germline J gene is used to complete it. Germline V gene sequence: CDR1 GFQATS, CDR2 STVNSAI. The CDR3 loop spans 10 amino acids. V was pared by 5 bases and J by 2 bases, with 3 bases between.

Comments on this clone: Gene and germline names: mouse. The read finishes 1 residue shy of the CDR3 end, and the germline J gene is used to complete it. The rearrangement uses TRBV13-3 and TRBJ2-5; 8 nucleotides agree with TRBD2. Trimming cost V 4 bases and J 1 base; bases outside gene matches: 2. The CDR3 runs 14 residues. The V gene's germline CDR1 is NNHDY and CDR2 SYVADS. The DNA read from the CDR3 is TGTGCCAGCAGTCCACTGGGGGACCAAGACACCCAGTAC. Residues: CASSPLGDQDTQY. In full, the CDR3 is CASSPLGDQDTQYF. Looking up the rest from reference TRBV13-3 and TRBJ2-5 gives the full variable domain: EAAVTQSPRSKVAVTGGKVTLSCHQTNNHDYMYWYRQDTGHGLRLIHYSYVADSTEKGDIPDGYKASRPSQENFSLILELASLSQTAVYFCASSPLGDQDTQYFGPGTRLLVL.

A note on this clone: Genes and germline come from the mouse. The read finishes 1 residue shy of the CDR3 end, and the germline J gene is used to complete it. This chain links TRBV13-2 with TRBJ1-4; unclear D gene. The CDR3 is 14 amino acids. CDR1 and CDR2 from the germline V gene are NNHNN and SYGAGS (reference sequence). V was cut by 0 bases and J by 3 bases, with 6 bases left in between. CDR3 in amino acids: CASGDGAANERLFF. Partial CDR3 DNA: TGTGCCAGCGGTGATGGGGCGGCCAACGAAAGATTATTT.

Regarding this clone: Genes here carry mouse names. CDR3 residues: CAWSLDRGPSSYEQYF. Incomplete CDR3 DNA: TGTGCCTGGAGTCTAGACAGGGGCCCGAGCTCCTATGAACAGTAC. V usage is TRBV31 and J usage is TRBJ2-7; TRBD1 agrees at 8 bases. The read finishes 1 residue shy of the CDR3 end, and the germline J gene is used to complete it. This CDR3 is 16 amino acids long. Germline CDR1 reads GKSSPN; CDR2 reads SITVG. Trimming at V came to 0 bases and at J to 0 bases, leaving 7 bases not matched to a gene.